This TCR beta chain originates from a study of T cell responses to AZD1222 COVID-19 vaccine. V was clipped by 2 bases and J by 7 bases, with 9 bases between them. Germline V lookup: CDR1 MNHEY, CDR2 SMNVEV (reference sequence). The CDR3 totals 14 residues. TCRdb's copy holds only in-frame clones and misses some; the assay was immunoSEQ multiplex PCR. The sample has approximately 82,000 clones, roughly 90% seen once; the top ten hold approximately 5.2%. A word on this clone: Its antigen remains unidentified.

Findings and limits, study-wide: Close to half of spike-specific TCRs reportedly recognize unmutated variant regions.

This rearrangement joins TRBV27 to TRBJ1-6; no clear D gene. The clonotype was recovered from an adult in good health. The input for sequencing was peripheral blood, taken on day 0 of AZD1222 vaccination. The CDR3 is CASSLRQDNSPLHF. In DNA form, the CDR3 reads TGTGCCAGCAGTTTAAGGCAGGACAATTCACCCCTCCACTTT.